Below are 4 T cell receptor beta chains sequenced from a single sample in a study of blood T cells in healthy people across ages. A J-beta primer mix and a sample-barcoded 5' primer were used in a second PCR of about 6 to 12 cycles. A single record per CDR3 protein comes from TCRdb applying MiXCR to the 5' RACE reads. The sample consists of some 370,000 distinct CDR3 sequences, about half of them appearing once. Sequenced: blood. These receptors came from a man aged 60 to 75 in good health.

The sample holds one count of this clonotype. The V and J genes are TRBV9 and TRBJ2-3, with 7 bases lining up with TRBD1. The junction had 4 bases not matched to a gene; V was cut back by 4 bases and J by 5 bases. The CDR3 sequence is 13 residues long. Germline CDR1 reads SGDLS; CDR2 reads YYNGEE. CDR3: CASSRQGEDTQYF. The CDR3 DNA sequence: TGTGCCAGCAGCCGCCAGGGGGAAGATACGCAGTATTTT.

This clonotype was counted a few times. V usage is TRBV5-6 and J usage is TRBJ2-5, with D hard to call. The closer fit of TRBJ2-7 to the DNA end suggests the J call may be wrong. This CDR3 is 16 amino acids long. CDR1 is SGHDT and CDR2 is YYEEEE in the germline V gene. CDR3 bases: TGTGCCAGCAGCTTGGGTCTAGTTGGGGTTCCCTCCGAGCAGTACTTC. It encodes CASSLGLVGVPSEQYF.

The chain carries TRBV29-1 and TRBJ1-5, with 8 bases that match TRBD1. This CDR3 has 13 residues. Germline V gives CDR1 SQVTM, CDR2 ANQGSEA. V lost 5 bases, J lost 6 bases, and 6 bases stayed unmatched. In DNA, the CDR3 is TGCAGCGTTCGGGCAGGGGGCAGTCAGCCCCAGCATTTT. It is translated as CSVRAGGSQPQHF.

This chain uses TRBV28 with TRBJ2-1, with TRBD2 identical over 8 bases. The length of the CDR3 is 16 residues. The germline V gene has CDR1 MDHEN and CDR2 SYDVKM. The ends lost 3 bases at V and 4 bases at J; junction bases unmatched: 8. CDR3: CASSFPPGRAYNEQFF. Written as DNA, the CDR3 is TGTGCCAGCAGTTTTCCCCCCGGGAGGGCTTACAATGAGCAGTTCTTC.